The 27 T cell receptor beta chains given below trace back to one sample, sequenced in a study of regulatory T cells in long-lasting Graves disease. Time point indicated: newly diagnosed GD, antithyroid drugs for less than 3 months. PBMCs were the source of the RNA used for TCR sequencing. Building of the TCR beta libraries involved iRepertoire HTBI primers and Arm-PCR of CDR3 regions. TCRdb used MiXCR to reprocess the multiplex PCR reads, holding one entry per CDR3 protein. The sample includes 360,000 or so distinct CDR3 sequences, roughly a sixth of them seen just once. The same data also went into a second study, on T cells in Graves' hyperthyroidism and ophthalmopathy.

The source material was peripheral blood mononuclear cells (PBMCs), sampled at new diagnosis, from a patient treated with antithyroid drugs. Receptor source: a man in his forties or fifties with Graves disease.

V usage is TRBV3-1 and J usage is TRBJ1-1; D gene uncertain. The germline V gene encodes CDR1 LGHDT and CDR2 YNNKEL (reference sequence). V lost 0 bases and J lost 5, with 10 bases in between. CDR3 length equals 14 residues. This CDR3 is CASSQDKGGTEAFF. The CDR3, as DNA: TGTGCCAGCAGCCAAGATAAGGGTGGAACTGAAGCTTTCTTT.

The chain couples TRBV6-6 to TRBJ2-1; D unclear. V was shortened by 0 bases and J by 7 bases, with 13 bases between the two germline ends. Germline CDR1 MNHNY, CDR2 SVGAGI (reference sequence). This CDR3 spans 15 amino acids. The CDR3 nucleotides are TGTGCCAGCAGTTACTCGCACAGAATTGGGAATGAGCAGTTCTTC. Protein sequence: CASSYSHRIGNEQFF.

About this clonotype itself: A junction end diverges from the germline sequence, so it may reflect a read error. This chain links TRBV27 with TRBJ1-4; TRBD1 agrees at 9 bases. Germline-derived CDR1 and CDR2 are MNHEY and SMNVEV (reference sequence). The CDR3 is 16 residues long. CDR3 sequence: CASSLWTGATNEKLLF. DNA for the CDR3: TGTGCCAGCAGTTTATGGACAGGGGCAACTAATGAAAAACTGCTTTTT.

Many counts were recorded for this clonotype. Mismatch with germline at one junction end may stem from a read error. The V call is TRBV11-3, the J call TRBJ2-1; D may correspond to TRBD1 or TRBD2 (7 bases each). Germline-derived CDR1 and CDR2 are SGHNT and YENEEA. CDR3 size: 13 residues. The CDR3: CASSSLQGGSLHF. The CDR3 nucleotides are TGTGCCAGCAGCTCCCTTCAGGGGGGGAGTTTGCACTTC.

The J gene is TRBJ2-5, the V gene TRBV20-1; weak D call: TRBD2 (5 bases). CDR3 size: 13 residues. V dropped 0 bases and J dropped 4 bases, with 9 bases sitting between them. Germline CDR1 reads DFQATT; CDR2 reads SNEGSKA (reference sequence). CDR3 in DNA: TGCAGTGCTAGAGATTTGCGGGCAGAGACCCAGTACTTC. It codes for CSARDLRAETQYF.

This clonotype came up many times. This chain uses TRBV20-1 with TRBJ2-1, with TRBD2 matching 7 bases. The CDR3 consists of 15 residues. Germline CDR1 and CDR2: DFQATT and SNEGSKA (reference sequence). V lost 2 bases, J lost 2 bases, and 6 bases stayed unmatched. The CDR3 region is CSARYRTRPYNEQFF. In DNA form, the CDR3 reads TGCAGTGCTAGATACCGGACTAGGCCCTACAATGAGCAGTTCTTC.

In this sample, this clonotype turned up a few times. One end of the junction is discordant with germline, which a read error may explain. The DNA for the CDR3 is TGTGCCAGCAGCTCCTTAGACAGCCCTGGAAGCACCATATATTTT. This codes for CASSSLDSPGSTIYF. V is TRBV11-2 and J is TRBJ1-3; possible D gene TRBD1, 5 bases. From germline, CDR1 is SGHAT and CDR2 FQNNGV. The CDR3 has 15 residues.

This clonotype came up many times. V usage is TRBV6-2 or TRBV6-3 and J usage is TRBJ1-6, with 10 bases aligning to TRBD1. The CDR3 length is 14 residues. Germline V gene lookup returns CDR1 MNHEY and CDR2 SVGEGT. J gave up 16 bases and V 5 bases, and 11 bases lay outside the gene matches. The CDR3 reads CASSTGTGVTLLHF. The CDR3 DNA reads TGTGCCAGCAGTACCGGGACAGGGGTTACCTTACTCCACTTT.

The sample holds many counts of this clonotype. The V and J genes are TRBV30 and TRBJ1-1; 7 positions match TRBD1. The CDR3 consists of 12 residues. With 0 bases clipped from V and 9 bases from J, the junction kept 4 bases outside the gene matches. Germline CDR1 is GTSNPN and CDR2 is SVGIG (reference sequence). The CDR3 protein is CAWSVRDRKAFF. The CDR3 DNA is TGTGCCTGGAGTGTACGGGACAGAAAAGCTTTCTTT.

This clonotype was seen only once. This clone may be a read error of a much larger clone one base away. This chain connects TRBV20-1 to TRBJ2-7, with 9 bases matching TRBD1. Germline loops: CDR1 DFQATT, CDR2 SNEGSKA (reference sequence). The CDR3 runs to 12 residues. In DNA form, the CDR3 reads TGCAATGCAGAGGACAGGGGAGACGAGCAGTACTTC. Its translation is CNAEDRGDEQYF.

This clonotype was counted many times. The chain employs TRBV24-1 and TRBJ2-3; D not certain. V was shortened by 0 bases and J by 2 bases, with 5 bases between the two germline ends. Looked up from germline, CDR1 is KGHDR and CDR2 is SFDVKD. The CDR3 has 14 residues. The CDR3 region is CATSDLDNTDTQYF. The CDR3 region has the DNA TGTGCCACCAGTGATTTGGACAACACAGATACGCAGTATTTT.

In this sample, this clonotype turned up many times. The chain combines TRBV7-2 with TRBJ2-7, with 9 bases identical to TRBD1. CDR3 length equals 18 residues. The J segment lost 4 bases and the V segment lost 5 bases, leaving 18 bases of the junction unmatched. The germline CDR1 and CDR2 sequences are SGHTA and FQGNSA. CDR3 sequence (DNA): TGTGCCAGCAGCCCAGGGTTTCCGCTCCGGGACAGGGCTTACGAGCAGTACTTC. It yields the protein CASSPGFPLRDRAYEQYF.

V and J are TRBV5-1 and TRBJ2-2; 9 bases line up with TRBD2. The CDR3 contains 15 residues. Losses at the gene ends were 2 bases for V and 5 bases for J; bases not matched to a gene: 4. Germline-derived CDR1 and CDR2 are SGHRS and YFSETQ. The CDR3 spells CASSLSGGITGELFF. CDR3 nucleotides: TGCGCCAGCAGCTTAAGCGGGGGGATTACCGGGGAGCTGTTTTTT.

This clonotype turned up a few times. The chain links TRBV12-3 or TRBV12-4 to TRBJ1-2; no reliable D call. The CDR3 loop spans 12 amino acids. V was shortened by 0 bases and J by 7 bases, with 6 bases between the two germline ends. CDR3 sequence: CASSLAKLGYTF. For the CDR3, the DNA is TGTGCCAGCAGTTTAGCGAAGCTTGGCTACACCTTC.

V and J are TRBV19 and TRBJ2-6; possibly TRBD1 or TRBD2 for D (5 bases each). Germline V gives CDR1 LNHDA, CDR2 SQIVND (reference sequence). V lost 6 bases and J lost 2, with 14 bases in between. The CDR3 is made up of 16 amino acids. As DNA, the CDR3 is TGTGCCAGTAGCCTAGGTGGGGGTCCTGGGGCCAACGTCCTGACTTTC. It codes for CASSLGGGPGANVLTF.

This clonotype appeared many times. The gene calls are TRBV20-1 and TRBJ2-3; no firm D call. Germline CDR1 and CDR2: DFQATT and SNEGSKA (reference sequence). Trimming stripped 0 bases from V and 4 bases from J, with 8 bases between. This CDR3 region has 13 residues. For the CDR3, the DNA is TGCAGTGCTAGAGATACCCAGCCAGATACGCAGTATTTT. The encoded protein is CSARDTQPDTQYF.

In its sample, this clonotype was seen many times. This chain joins TRBV5-1 and TRBJ2-1; D is ambiguous. Trimming removed 3 bases from V and 0 bases from J, with 7 bases in between. CDR3 length equals 14 residues. Germline lookup yields CDR1 SGHRS and CDR2 YFSETQ. In nucleotides, the CDR3 is TGCGCCAGCAGCTCCCTAAACTCCTACAATGAGCAGTTCTTC. Translating gives CASSSLNSYNEQFF.

The DNA of the CDR3 is TGTGCCAGCAATCGACTAGCGGGGGGGAGGACCAGGGAGCTGTTTTTT. Amino acid sequence: CASNRLAGGRTRELFF. This sequence joins TRBV6-2 or TRBV6-3 and TRBJ2-2, with 14 bases fitting TRBD2. This CDR3 comprises 16 residues. Germline CDR1 is MNHEY and CDR2 is SVGEGT. The V segment lost 7 bases and the J segment 9 bases; nucleotides outside the gene matches: 10.

This rearrangement joins TRBV6-2 or TRBV6-3 to TRBJ2-5; TRBD1 might be the D (6 bases). The CDR3 covers 15 residues. From germline, CDR1 is MNHEY and CDR2 SVGEGT. V was cut by 7 bases and J by 5 bases, with 20 bases left in between. As DNA, the CDR3 is TGTGCCAGCACATATGTACAGGGAATAGGTGAGACCCAGTACTTC. It is translated as CASTYVQGIGETQYF.

In this sample, this clonotype turned up a few times. V is TRBV5-5 and J is TRBJ2-7; 10 nucleotides line up with TRBD1. The CDR3 is 14 amino acids. The germline CDR1 and CDR2 sequences are SGHKS and YYEKEE (reference sequence). V dropped 2 bases and J dropped 6; count of bases not matched to a gene: 5. The CDR3 loop reads CASSFGTGVVEQYF. CDR3 sequence (DNA): TGTGCCAGCAGCTTCGGGACAGGGGTAGTCGAGCAGTACTTC.

The sample holds many counts of this clonotype. The rearrangement joins TRBV28 to TRBJ1-6, with 8 bases fitting TRBD1. The CDR3 is made up of 15 amino acids. The germline V gene has CDR1 MDHEN and CDR2 SYDVKM. Trimming cost V 5 bases and J 7 bases; bases outside gene matches: 7. CDR3 protein: CASSAHRGRNSPLHF. CDR3 bases: TGTGCCAGCAGTGCGCACAGGGGGAGGAATTCACCCCTCCACTTT.

This clonotype was seen only a few times. The V gene is TRBV5-1, the J gene TRBJ2-2; D ambiguous. Between the trimmed V and J ends, which lost 0 bases and 0 bases, there was a span of 3 bases. The CDR3 loop spans 14 amino acids. CDR1 is SGHRS, CDR2 YFSETQ, per germline. CDR3 DNA sequence: TGCGCCAGCAGCTTGGAGGCGAACACCGGGGAGCTGTTTTTT. Translating gives CASSLEANTGELFF. Supplemented by reference TRBV5-1 and TRBJ2-2, the full variable domain reads KAGVTQTPRYLIKTRGQQVTLSCSPISGHRSVSWYQQTPGQGLQFLFEYFSETQRNKGNFPGRFSGRQFSNSRSEMNVSTLELGDSALYLCASSLEANTGELFFGEGSRLTVL.

The rearrangement uses TRBV15 and TRBJ1-5; TRBD1 might be the D (6 bases). The CDR3 is made up of 16 amino acids. Germline values: CDR1 LNHNV, CDR2 YYDKDF (reference sequence). The ends were cut back, 3 bases at V and 4 bases at J, with 16 bases in the middle. In DNA form, the CDR3 reads TGTGCCACCAGCAGCCCCAGGCAGGGGCTGAATCAGCCCCAGCATTTT. Protein product: CATSSPRQGLNQPQHF.

The chain employs TRBV20-1 and TRBJ2-1; TRBD2 agrees at 11 bases. CDR3 length: 14 amino acids. Germline V gene sequence: CDR1 DFQATT, CDR2 SNEGSKA (reference sequence). J lost 8 bases, V lost 6 bases, and 9 bases had no gene match. For the CDR3, the DNA is TGCAGTGCGCCCCCCAATAGCGGGGGGGATGAGCAGTTCTTC. Protein product: CSAPPNSGGDEQFF.

This clonotype showed up many times. The V gene is TRBV18, the J gene TRBJ2-2, with D possibly called TRBD1 or TRBD2 (5 bases each). V lost 1 base, J lost 3 bases, and 12 bases lay in between. This CDR3 region has 16 residues. Germline-derived CDR1 and CDR2 are KGHSH and LQKENI. The CDR3 DNA is TGTGCCAGCTCACCACTTGGGGGAGAGGACACCGGGGAGCTGTTTTTT. This translates into CASSPLGGEDTGELFF. The variable domain in full, with the rest retrieved from reference TRBV18 and TRBJ2-2, is NAGVMQNPRHLVRRRGQEARLRCSPMKGHSHVYWYRQLPEEGLKFMVYLQKENIIDESGMPKERFSAEFPKEGPSILRIQQVVRGDSAAYFCASSPLGGEDTGELFFGEGSRLTVL.

This clonotype is a singleton in its sample. A clone one base away is much larger, so this may be a read error. V gene TRBV10-3 combines with J gene TRBJ1-4; perhaps TRBD1 as D (6 bases). CDR3 size: 14 residues. V dropped 6 bases and J dropped 7 bases, with 15 bases sitting between them. Germline V gives CDR1 ENHRY, CDR2 SYGVKD. This CDR3 is CAIRRGGDVEKLFF. The CDR3 coding sequence is TGTGCCATCAGGAGGGGGGGCGATGTTGAAAAACTGTTTTTT.

This clonotype has at least ten counts. The chain couples TRBV30 to TRBJ2-7; 8 bases match TRBD2. Germline loops: CDR1 GTSNPN, CDR2 SVGIG (reference sequence). Trimming took 0 bases from V and 4 from J; bases not matched to a gene: 11. The length of the CDR3 is 16 residues. The CDR3 nucleotides read TGTGCCTGGAGTGTACCTCGGGGTAGCGGGAATTACGAGCAGTACTTC. Protein sequence: CAWSVPRGSGNYEQYF.